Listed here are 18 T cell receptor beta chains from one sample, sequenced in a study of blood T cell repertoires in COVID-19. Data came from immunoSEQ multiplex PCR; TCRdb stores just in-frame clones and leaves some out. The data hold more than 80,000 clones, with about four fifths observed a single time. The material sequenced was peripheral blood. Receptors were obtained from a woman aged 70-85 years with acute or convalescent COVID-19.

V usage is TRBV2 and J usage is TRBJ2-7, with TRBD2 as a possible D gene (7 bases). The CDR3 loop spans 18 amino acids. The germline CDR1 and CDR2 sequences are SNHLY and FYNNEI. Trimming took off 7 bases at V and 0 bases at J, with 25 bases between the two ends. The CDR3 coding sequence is TGTGCCAGCAAGGGGGGGATTACCGAGGGGTACAGCTCCTACGAGCAGTACTTC. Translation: CASKGGITEGYSSYEQYF.

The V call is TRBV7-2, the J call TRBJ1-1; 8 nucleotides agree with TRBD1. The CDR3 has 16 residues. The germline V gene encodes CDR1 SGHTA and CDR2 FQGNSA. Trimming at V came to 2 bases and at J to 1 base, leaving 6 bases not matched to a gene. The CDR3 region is CASSLQGAGWNTEAFF. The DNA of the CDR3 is TGTGCCAGCAGCTTACAGGGGGCGGGTTGGAACACTGAAGCTTTCTTT.

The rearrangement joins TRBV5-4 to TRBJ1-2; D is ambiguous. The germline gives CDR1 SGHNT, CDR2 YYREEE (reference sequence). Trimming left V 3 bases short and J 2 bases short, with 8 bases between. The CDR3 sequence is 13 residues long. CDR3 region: CASSSDTNYGYTF. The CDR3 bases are TGTGCCAGCAGCTCCGACACAAACTATGGCTACACCTTC.

CDR3 coding DNA: TGTGCCAGCAGCGCTTCAGGGGGATTTGACTATGGCTACACCTTC. It encodes CASSASGGFDYGYTF. This sequence joins TRBV25-1 and TRBJ1-2; 7 bases map to TRBD1. With 6 bases clipped from V and 3 bases from J, the junction kept 10 bases outside the gene matches. The CDR3 runs 15 residues. In germline, CDR1 is MGHDK, CDR2 SYGVNS.

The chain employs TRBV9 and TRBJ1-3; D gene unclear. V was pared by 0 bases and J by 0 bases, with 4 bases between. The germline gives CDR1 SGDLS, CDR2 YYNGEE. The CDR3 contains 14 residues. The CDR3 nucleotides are TGTGCCAGCAGCGTAGCGGTCTCTGGAAACACCATATATTTT. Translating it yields CASSVAVSGNTIYF. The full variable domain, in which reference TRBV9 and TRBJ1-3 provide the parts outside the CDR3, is DSGVTQTPKHLITATGQRVTLRCSPRSGDLSVYWYQQSLDQGLQFLIQYYNGEERAKGNILERFSAQQFPDLHSELNLSSLELGDSALYFCASSVAVSGNTIYFGEGSWLTVV.

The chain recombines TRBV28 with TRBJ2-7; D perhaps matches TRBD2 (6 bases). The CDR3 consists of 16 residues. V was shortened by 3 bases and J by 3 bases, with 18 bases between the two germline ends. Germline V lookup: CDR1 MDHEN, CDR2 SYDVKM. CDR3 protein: CASSFPSYRGSYEQYF. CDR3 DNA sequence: TGTGCCAGCAGTTTTCCGAGTTATCGGGGGAGCTACGAGCAGTACTTC.

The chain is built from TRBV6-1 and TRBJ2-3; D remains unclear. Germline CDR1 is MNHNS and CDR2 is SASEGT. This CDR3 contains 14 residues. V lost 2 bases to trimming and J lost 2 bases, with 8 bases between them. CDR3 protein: CASSELADTDTQYF. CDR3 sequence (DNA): TGTGCCAGCAGTGAACTGGCGGACACAGATACGCAGTATTTT.

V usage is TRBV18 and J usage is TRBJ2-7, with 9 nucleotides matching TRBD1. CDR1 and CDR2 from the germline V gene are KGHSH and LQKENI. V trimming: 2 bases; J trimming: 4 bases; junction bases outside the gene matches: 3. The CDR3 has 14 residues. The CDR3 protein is CASSPGTGSYEQYF. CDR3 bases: TGTGCCAGCTCACCAGGGACAGGGAGTTACGAGCAGTACTTC.

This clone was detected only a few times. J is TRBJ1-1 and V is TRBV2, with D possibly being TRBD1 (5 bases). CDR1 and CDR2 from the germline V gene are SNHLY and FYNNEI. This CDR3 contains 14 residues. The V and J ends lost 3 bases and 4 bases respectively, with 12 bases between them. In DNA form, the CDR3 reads TGTGCCAGCAGTGACCTGACAGAAGGCACTGAAGCTTTCTTT. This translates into CASSDLTEGTEAFF.

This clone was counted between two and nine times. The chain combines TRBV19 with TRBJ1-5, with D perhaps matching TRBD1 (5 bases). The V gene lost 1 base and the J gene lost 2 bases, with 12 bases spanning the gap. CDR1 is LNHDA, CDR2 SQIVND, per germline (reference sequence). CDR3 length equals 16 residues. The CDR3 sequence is CASSIARRGGNQPQHF. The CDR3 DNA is TGTGCCAGTAGTATAGCGCGAAGGGGCGGCAATCAGCCCCAGCATTTT.

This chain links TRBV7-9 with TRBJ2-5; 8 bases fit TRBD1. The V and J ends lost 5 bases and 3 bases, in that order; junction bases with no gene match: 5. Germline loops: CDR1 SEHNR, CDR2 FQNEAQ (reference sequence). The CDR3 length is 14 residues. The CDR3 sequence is CASSGLDREETQYF. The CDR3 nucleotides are TGTGCCAGCAGCGGACTGGACAGGGAAGAGACCCAGTACTTC.

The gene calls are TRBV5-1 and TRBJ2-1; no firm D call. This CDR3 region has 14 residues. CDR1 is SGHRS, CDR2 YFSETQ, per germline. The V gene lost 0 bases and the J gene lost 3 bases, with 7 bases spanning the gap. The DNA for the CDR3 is TGCGCCAGCAGCTTGGGCGGAGACTACAATGAGCAGTTCTTC. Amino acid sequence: CASSLGGDYNEQFF.

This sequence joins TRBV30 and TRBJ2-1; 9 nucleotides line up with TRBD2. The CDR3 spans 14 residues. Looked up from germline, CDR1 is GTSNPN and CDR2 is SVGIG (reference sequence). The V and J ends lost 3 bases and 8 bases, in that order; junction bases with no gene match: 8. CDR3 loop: CAWSRLAVQDEQFF. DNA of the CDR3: TGTGCCTGGAGCCGACTAGCGGTACAAGATGAGCAGTTCTTC.

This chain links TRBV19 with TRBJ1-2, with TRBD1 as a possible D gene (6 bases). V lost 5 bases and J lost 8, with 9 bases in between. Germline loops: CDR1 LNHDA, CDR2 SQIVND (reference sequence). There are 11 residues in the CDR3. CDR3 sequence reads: CASSLQGGYTF. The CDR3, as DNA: TGTGCCAGTAGTCTTCAGGGGGGCTACACCTTC. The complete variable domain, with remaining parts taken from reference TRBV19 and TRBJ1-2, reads DGGITQSPKYLFRKEGQNVTLSCEQNLNHDAMYWYRQDPGQGLRLIYYSQIVNDFQKGDIAEGYSVSREKKESFPLTVTSAQKNPTAFYLCASSLQGGYTFGSGTRLTVV.

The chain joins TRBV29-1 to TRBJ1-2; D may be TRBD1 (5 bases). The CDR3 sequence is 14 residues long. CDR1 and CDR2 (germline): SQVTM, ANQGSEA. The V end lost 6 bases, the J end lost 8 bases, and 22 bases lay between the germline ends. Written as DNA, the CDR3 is TGCAGCGTCGTGCTCGAAGGGGCTCGGGGGGGCTACACCTTC. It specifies CSVVLEGARGGYTF.

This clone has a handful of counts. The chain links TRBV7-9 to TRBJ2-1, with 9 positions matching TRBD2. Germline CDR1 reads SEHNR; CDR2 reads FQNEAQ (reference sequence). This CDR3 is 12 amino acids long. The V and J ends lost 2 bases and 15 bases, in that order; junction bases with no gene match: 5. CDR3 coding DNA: TGTGCCAGCAGCTTAAGCGGGGGGAAGCTGTTCTTC. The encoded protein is CASSLSGGKLFF.

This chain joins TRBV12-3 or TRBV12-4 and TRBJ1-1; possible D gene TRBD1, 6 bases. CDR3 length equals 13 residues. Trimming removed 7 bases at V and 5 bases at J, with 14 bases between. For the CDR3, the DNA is TGTGCCAGCAATTCGTACAGGGATACTGAAGCTTTCTTT. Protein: CASNSYRDTEAFF.

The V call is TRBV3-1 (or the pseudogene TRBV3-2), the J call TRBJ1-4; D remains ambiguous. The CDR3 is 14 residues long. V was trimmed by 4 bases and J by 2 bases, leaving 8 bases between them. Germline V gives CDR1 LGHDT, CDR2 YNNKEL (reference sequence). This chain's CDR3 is CASSLPRTNEKLFF. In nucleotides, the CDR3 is TGTGCCAGCAGCCTGCCCCGGACTAATGAAAAACTGTTTTTT.